A selection of T cell receptor beta chains follows, all from one sample in a study of shared clonotypes between healthy human individuals. The protocol was immunoSEQ multiplex PCR, while the TCRdb copy is restricted to in-frame clones and leaves out a portion. The sample has about 2 million clones; around 95% are singletons. Sample: naive CD4+ T cells sorted from blood. The receptor set was obtained from a man between 18 and 35 years old in good health. Each CDR3 is given without its conserved first and last residue. Each record gives: J gene, V gene, clone size, CDR3 protein. Part of the rows lack a size; the others show once, few, many or a class for expanded clones.

TRBJ2-7,TRBV2,.,ASKFRDGTYEQY
TRBJ2-7,TRBV5-1,.,ASSRDGNYEQY
TRBJ1-5,TRBV2,once,ASSEAGGGPQH
TRBJ1-2,TRBV13,.,ASSLRGINYGYT
TRBJ1-5,TRBV19,.,ASSIGGYSNQPQH
TRBJ2-7,TRBV7-2,.,ASSSQRGQGYEQY
TRBJ2-7,TRBV7-2,.,ASSPTGVGSYEQY
TRBJ2-5,TRBV18,.,ASSPQGFRETQY
TRBJ2-3,TRBV1,.,TSSQDVSRSGSTDTQY
TRBJ2-3,TRBV7-2,.,ASSPNAPNTQY
TRBJ1-1,TRBV18,.,ASSLGQPNTEAF
TRBJ2-7,TRBV28,.,ASTLGDRIYEQY
TRBJ1-1,TRBV7-9,.,ASSPGLNTEAF
TRBJ2-3,TRBV2,.,ASSELAGRGY
TRBJ2-7,TRBV2,.,ASSAAGTVVSY
TRBJ2-1,TRBV5-1,.,ASSLDGWNEQF
TRBJ1-3,TRBV5-1,.,ASSSLGLVSGNTIY